This T cell receptor (beta chain) was captured in a study of shared clonotypes between healthy human individuals (dated by TCRdb to the early 2020s). Study-wide context: The cohort included a few men and a couple of women between 18 and 49 years of age. Blood TCR repertoires of five healthy adults were deeply sequenced to estimate repertoire size and the extent of clonotype sharing between individuals. For each donor, CD4 naive and CD4 memory were each run on three plates, CD8 naive on two plates, and CD8 memory on one plate. Per donor, leukapheresis produced somewhere between about 0.94 and 10 billion PBMCs. Libraries were prepared and TCR repertoires were sequenced by different laboratories using diverse techniques, in order to increase sequencing depth and limit assay-specific biases.

TCR CDR3 regions were amplified from genomic DNA by multiplex PCR using the deep immunoSEQ assay. Extracted genomic DNA from each cell subset was spread evenly across all wells of several immunoSEQ 96-well plates, with each plate serving as a replicate. For sorted subsets, approximately 200 ng of genomic DNA, equivalent to 25,000 to 30,000 T cell genomes, went into each replicate PCR. The purified libraries were quantified using a Qubit 3.0 fluorometer, sized with a Bioanalyzer 2100, and then quantified again using the KAPA Library Quantification kit. Every immunoSEQ 96-well plate was sequenced on a dedicated single-read 150-cycle Illumina NextSeq 550 flow cell. The authors' pipeline ran thus. Because the immunoSEQ output included only junctional sequences and no quality scores, the filtering could not be the same as the filtering used for full-length reads. To assign V/J genes and CDR3, sequences were annotated against IMGT germline references using PyIR, a Python wrapper for IgBLAST v1.9. Any read was removed if the V/J assignment was weak (E-value above 1e-6), the CDR3 was missing, or the read contained stop codons, out-of-frame junctions, or ambiguous translated residues. A V3J clonotype was defined by an identical inferred V gene, J gene, and CDR3 amino acid sequence. To compute the percentage overlap between repertoires, the number of shared unique clonotypes was divided by the size of the smaller repertoire. Three approaches were used to assess repertoire richness: RTK rarefaction, the Chao1 estimator, and Recon v2.1 estimates of unobserved clonotypes. OLGA was used to compute generation probabilities for all TCRbeta clonotypes that the gDNA method yielded from a handful of donors. Held by TCRdb, this immuneACCESS table contains in-frame sequences only and omits some clones. Under half of the omission traces to an unresolved V gene where checked; the cause of the rest is unknown. V and J calls and clone size are copied from that table; D and trimming were computed from the DNA. The sample yields 2,500,000 or so clones; approximately 93% were counted once. The top ten clones comprise approximately 0.37% of the sample.

Beyond this particular receptor, the publication reports: Compared with non-shared clonotypes, the clonotypes found in all four sorted-subset donors had higher generation probabilities. Based on pairwise subsampling, the degree of clonotype sharing among donors was expected to be affected by sequencing depth. Sampling was limited to blood, and TCR repertoires in tissue likely differ from TCR repertoires in blood. The genetic and exposure-history diversity represented was limited by the small number of donors. Even with the large sequencing depth, rarefaction of the sorted-subset datasets indicated that sequencing was incomplete. Naive subsets generally had larger estimated clonotype richness than memory subsets did. When four donors were compared, the shared fraction of clonotypes was roughly 4.8% for naive CD4, approximately 3.5% for naive CD8, 2.3% for memory CD4, and under 0.5% for memory CD8.

The donors were healthy, HIV-negative adults who had no recently reported acute infections or vaccinations. Only Caucasian adults living in Nashville, Tennessee, USA were represented among the donors. CD4+ T cells were enriched through magnetic negative selection, after which naive cells were positively selected on CD45RA and the remaining negative fraction served as the memory subset. Blood was collected by leukapheresis, and PBMCs were isolated by Ficoll-Histopaque density gradient centrifugation and then cryopreserved in liquid nitrogen vapor phase. Analytical flow cytometry was used to check the purity and quantity of each magnetically sorted T cell population. Genomic DNA was isolated from each sorted fraction and quantified by UV absorbance on a Nanodrop 2000c. Compared with germline, V lacks 0 bases and J lacks 3 bases; bases without a gene match: 9. From the cysteine through the phenylalanine, the CDR3 covers 18 amino acids. Only CDR3 DNA remains: 54 bases, in frame from the first base. As encoded in the germline V gene, CDR1 is LGHNA while CDR2 is YNFKEQ.

Worth noting for this clone: It has no known antigen specificity. No qualities accompany the bases; no much larger clone lies one base away.

The clonotype comes from a man aged 18 to 30 in good health. Some clones in this sample may be carry-over from other donors' samples. The sample consisted of naive CD4+ T cells from PBMCs. Read against the paper, the sample's cell subset or site label means: CD45RA+ positively selected. This sequence uses TRBV4-2 and TRBJ1-2; 11 bases in the middle match TRBD1. The sequenced DNA is TGTGCCAGCAGCCAAGATCAGGGACAGGGGGGCTTATACTATGGCTACACCTTC. Protein translation: CASSQDQGQGGLYYGYTF.